One sample yielded the 5 T cell receptor beta chains listed below, sequenced in a study of cytomegalovirus exposure and HLA in healthy donors (dated by TCRdb to the late 2010s). The method behind the library was the immunoSEQ multiplex PCR assay. A mixture of 60 forward primers for TCR Vbeta segments and 13 reverse primers for TCR Jbeta segments was used in the multiplex PCR. Sourced from immuneACCESS, this table was stored by TCRdb with only in-frame sequences that have V and J called. A share of the clones is absent; for the studies checked, an unresolved V gene accounts for under half, and the remainder has no known explanation. The sample's table covers about 140,000 clones. In total, the top ten clones hold 0.96% of the sample. The specimen sequenced was PBMCs. Receptor source: a male donor in good health and CMV-seronegative.

The J gene is TRBJ1-2, the V gene TRBV13; the D gene is possibly TRBD1 (6 bases). The V end lost 2 bases, the J end lost 4 bases, and 11 bases lay between the germline ends. This CDR3 contains 14 residues. Germline V gives CDR1 PRHDT, CDR2 FYEKMQ (reference sequence). The CDR3 loop reads CASSLPQGSYGYTF. DNA for the CDR3: TGTGCCAGCAGCTTACCACAGGGTAGCTATGGCTACACCTTC. The variable domain in full, with the rest retrieved from reference TRBV13 and TRBJ1-2, is AAGVIQSPRHLIKEKRETATLKCYPIPRHDTVYWYQQGPGQDPQFLISFYEKMQSDKGSIPDRFSAQQFSDYHSELNMSSLELGDSALYFCASSLPQGSYGYTFGSGTRLTVV.

This chain links TRBV6-5 with TRBJ2-1, with D uncertain. Trimming removed 6 bases from V and 2 bases from J, with 5 bases in between. Per germline, CDR1 MNHEY and CDR2 SVGAGI. CDR3 length equals 12 residues. CDR3 sequence (DNA): TGTGCCAGCAGAGACACCTACAATGAGCAGTTCTTC. Translated, it gives CASRDTYNEQFF.

The J gene is TRBJ2-7, the V gene TRBV2; TRBD2 might be the D (6 bases). Germline CDR1 is SNHLY and CDR2 is FYNNEI. This CDR3 contains 14 residues. V was cut by 3 bases and J by 3 bases, with 12 bases left in between. The CDR3 protein is CASSDLQGGYEQYF. CDR3 nucleotides: TGTGCCAGCAGTGATCTCCAGGGAGGCTACGAGCAGTACTTC.

The chain employs TRBV30 and TRBJ2-7, with D maybe TRBD1 (6 bases). The CDR3 runs to 13 residues. Germline V gene data show CDR1 as GTSNPN and CDR2 as SVGIG (reference sequence). The ends were cut back, 5 bases at V and 1 base at J, with 12 bases in the middle. CDR3 nucleotide sequence: TGTGCCTGGGGGGGCGACAGTTCCTACGAGCAGTACTTC. Its translation is CAWGGDSSYEQYF.

V gene TRBV6-5 combines with J gene TRBJ1-1, with TRBD1 identical over 7 bases. CDR3 length: 15 amino acids. The germline V gene has CDR1 MNHEY and CDR2 SVGAGI. Trimming removed 6 bases from V and 6 bases from J; junction bases left unmatched: 13. CDR3 in DNA: TGTGCCAGCAGGAAACGACGACAGGGCCGCTCTGAAGCTTTCTTT. Translated: CASRKRRQGRSEAFF.